Listed below are T cell receptor beta chains from one sample, sequenced in a study of shared clonotypes between healthy human individuals. Measured with immunoSEQ multiplex PCR; TCRdb has only the in-frame clones, and not every one. The sample lists over 2 million clones, about 95% occurring once. Sequenced material: naive CD8+ T cells sorted from blood. All receptors come from a man in his late teens or twenties in good health. CDR3s include the opening cysteine and the closing phenylalanine or tryptophan. D genes are given only for firm matches. Rows may omit the clone size; those that give it use once, few, many or a size class.

>TRBD1|TRBV18|-|TRBJ1-1
CASSQMVTGSALWAEAFF
TGTGCCAGCTCACAGATGGTGACAGGGTCTGCCCTCTGGGCTGAAGCTTTCTTT
>-|TRBV9|once|TRBJ2-7
CASSPGRALYEQYF
TGTGCCAGCAGCCCTGGGAGAGCCCTCTACGAGCAGTACTTC
>TRBD1|TRBV7-9|-|TRBJ1-6
CASSLGTGNSPLHF
TGTGCCAGCAGCTTAGGGACAGGGAATTCACCCCTCCACTTT
>TRBD1|TRBV18|-|TRBJ2-7
CASSDDRGYEQYF
TGTGCCAGCTCAGACGACAGGGGCTACGAGCAGTACTTC
>-|TRBV4-1|-|TRBJ1-5
CASSQGAANQPQHF
TGCGCCAGCAGCCAAGGGGCAGCCAATCAGCCCCAGCATTTT
>TRBD2|TRBV4-3|-|TRBJ2-1
CASSHGTSGGNEQFF
TGCGCCAGCAGCCACGGGACTAGCGGGGGCAATGAGCAGTTCTTC
>-|TRBV9|-|TRBJ2-1
CASSVGGRDSMSAGAFSEQFF
TGTGCCAGCAGCGTAGGAGGCCGGGACAGTATGTCTGCGGGAGCGTTTAGTGAGCAGTTCTTC
>-|TRBV7-9|-|TRBJ1-1
CASSDTVNTEAFF
TGTGCCAGCAGCGATACAGTGAACACTGAAGCTTTCTTT
>-|TRBV7-9|once|TRBJ2-7
CASSLSTRTYEQYF
TGTGCCAGCAGCTTAAGTACACGGACCTACGAGCAGTACTTC
>TRBD1|TRBV7-9|-|TRBJ2-7
CASSLEMGTGVHEQYF
TGTGCCAGCAGCTTAGAAATGGGGACAGGGGTTCACGAGCAGTACTTC
>TRBD1|TRBV11-2|-|TRBJ1-5
CASSQQGAGDESSNQPQHF
TGTGCCAGCAGCCAGCAGGGGGCAGGGGATGAGAGTAGCAATCAGCCCCAGCATTTT
>-|TRBV15|once|TRBJ2-7
CATRTASSYEQYF
TGTGCCACCAGGACAGCAAGCTCCTACGAGCAGTACTTC
>-|TRBV6-1|-|TRBJ2-2
CASSEANRVLAGELFF
TGTGCCAGCAGTGAAGCTAACAGGGTTCTCGCCGGGGAGCTGTTTTTT
>-|TRBV29-1|-|TRBJ2-7
CSVVPRASYEQYF
TGCAGCGTTGTCCCCAGGGCCTCCTACGAGCAGTACTTC
>-|TRBV18|-|TRBJ1-1
CASSTEQGNTEAFF
TGTGCCAGCTCAACAGAACAGGGGAACACTGAAGCTTTCTTT
>-|TRBV9|-|TRBJ2-2
CASSLGTGELFF
TGTGCCAGCAGCCTCGGGACCGGGGAGCTGTTTTTT
>-|TRBV27|-|TRBJ2-7
CASAPGITYEQYF
TGTGCCAGCGCCCCAGGGATAACCTACGAGCAGTACTTC
>-|TRBV27|-|TRBJ1-2
CASSLAREAYGYTF
TGTGCCAGCAGTTTAGCCAGGGAAGCCTATGGCTACACCTTC
>-|TRBV5-1|-|TRBJ1-2
CASSLAQGANYGYTF
TGCGCCAGCAGCTTGGCGCAGGGAGCTAACTATGGCTACACCTTC
>TRBD2|TRBV7-9|-|TRBJ2-7
CASTSRSSGDPYEQYF
TGTGCCAGCACATCCCGGTCTAGCGGGGATCCCTACGAGCAGTACTTC
>-|TRBV2|-|TRBJ2-7
CASGQSAGSSYEQYF
TGTGCCAGCGGGCAGTCTGCCGGAAGTTCCTACGAGCAGTACTTC
>-|TRBV28|-|TRBJ1-1
CASSFAGDTKLSTEAFF
TGTGCCAGCAGTTTCGCAGGGGACACGAAACTGAGCACTGAAGCTTTCTTT
>-|TRBV5-6|-|TRBJ1-2
CASSLAWIESYTF
TGTGCCAGCAGCTTGGCCTGGATTGAGAGCTACACCTTC
>-|TRBV5-1|-|TRBJ2-5
CASRDSAGETQYF
TGCGCCAGCAGGGACAGTGCGGGAGAGACCCAGTACTTC
>TRBD1|TRBV27|-|TRBJ2-7
CASSFGQGSYEQYF
TGTGCCAGCAGTTTCGGACAGGGTTCCTACGAGCAGTACTTC
>-|TRBV27|once|TRBJ2-2
CASRRFTGELFF
TGTGCCAGCAGGCGGTTCACCGGGGAGCTGTTTTTT
>-|TRBV28|few|TRBJ1-6
CASSLAAVSPLHF
TGTGCCAGCAGTTTGGCAGCAGTTTCACCCCTCCACTTT
>TRBD1|TRBV6-1|-|TRBJ2-3
CASTTGQGHYF
TGTGCCAGCACAACCGGACAGGGCCACTATTTT
>-|TRBV5-8|-|TRBJ2-2
CASRDTNTGELFF
TGTGCCAGCAGGGACACTAACACCGGGGAGCTGTTTTTT
>TRBD1|TRBV2|-|TRBJ1-6
CASSPGQGNSPLHF
TGTGCCAGCAGCCCGGGACAGGGGAATTCACCCCTCCACTTT
>-|TRBV4-1|-|TRBJ1-3
CASSQVVSSGNTIYF
TGCGCCAGCAGCCAAGTCGTCAGCTCTGGAAACACCATATATTTT
>-|TRBV27|-|TRBJ2-7
CASSPSGGESSYEQYF
TGTGCCAGCAGTCCGTCAGGGGGGGAATCCTCCTACGAGCAGTACTTC
>TRBD2|TRBV25-1|-|TRBJ2-1
CASSVNRPGREGVNEQFF
TGTGCCAGCAGTGTAAATCGTCCAGGGCGGGAGGGGGTAAATGAGCAGTTCTTC
>-|TRBV7-7|-|TRBJ2-7
CWFSVYEQYF
TGTTGGTTCTCCGTCTACGAGCAGTACTTC
>-|TRBV28|-|TRBJ1-6
CASRVGSSYNSPLHF
TGTGCCAGCAGGGTCGGGAGCTCCTATAATTCACCCCTCCACTTT
>TRBD1|TRBV5-1|-|TRBJ2-7
CASSLSLVDRGLDEQYF
TGCGCCAGCAGCTTGTCCCTCGTCGACAGGGGACTCGACGAGCAGTACTTC
>-|TRBV4-3|-|TRBJ1-4
CASSQERDLRREKLFF
TGCGCCAGCAGCCAAGAGAGGGATCTAAGGCGGGAAAAACTGTTTTTT
>-|TRBV5-1|-|TRBJ2-3
CASRVGSASTDTQYF
TGCGCCAGCAGGGTCGGGAGCGCTAGCACAGATACGCAGTATTTT
>-|TRBV4-1|once|TRBJ2-1
CASSLGLHNEQFF
TGCGCCAGCAGCCTGGGATTACACAATGAGCAGTTCTTC
>-|TRBV9|-|TRBJ2-2
CASSGTGTGELFF
TGTGCCAGCAGCGGCACAGGCACCGGGGAGCTGTTTTTT
>-|TRBV28|-|TRBJ1-4
CASSLGGVRLFF
TGTGCCAGCAGTTTAGGAGGGGTGAGACTGTTTTTT
>-|TRBV19|once|TRBJ1-2
CATLLAGTYGYTF
TGTGCCACCCTTCTGGCAGGGACCTATGGCTACACCTTC
>-|TRBV30|-|TRBJ1-2
CAWSVSQGQANGYTF
TGTGCCTGGAGTGTATCTCAAGGGCAGGCCAACGGCTACACCTTC
>-|TRBV7-8|-|TRBJ1-5
CASSLVQVSEQPQHF
TGTGCCAGCAGCTTAGTGCAGGTTTCCGAGCAGCCCCAGCATTTT
>-|TRBV28|-|TRBJ2-4
CASSLRGTQNIQYF
TGTGCCAGCAGTTTACGCGGGACCCAAAACATTCAGTACTTC
>-|TRBV28|-|TRBJ2-3
CASSYLERADTQYF
TGTGCCAGCAGTTACCTTGAGAGAGCAGATACGCAGTATTTT
>-|TRBV28|-|TRBJ2-1
CASSSPPGIYNEQFF
TGTGCCAGCAGTTCTCCCCCGGGAATCTACAATGAGCAGTTCTTC
>-|TRBV7-9|-|TRBJ2-7
CASSSASSYEQYF
TGTGCCAGCAGCTCCGCGAGCTCCTACGAGCAGTACTTC
>-|TRBV6-1|once|TRBJ2-1
CASSENNEQFF
TGTGCCAGCAGTGAAAACAATGAGCAGTTCTTC
>-|TRBV7-2|-|TRBJ2-7
CASSQGPGIEQYF
TGTGCCAGCAGCCAGGGACCGGGAATCGAGCAGTACTTC
>-|TRBV9|-|TRBJ2-7
CASSPSGGATYEQYF
TGTGCCAGCAGCCCGTCGGGTGGGGCGACCTACGAGCAGTACTTC